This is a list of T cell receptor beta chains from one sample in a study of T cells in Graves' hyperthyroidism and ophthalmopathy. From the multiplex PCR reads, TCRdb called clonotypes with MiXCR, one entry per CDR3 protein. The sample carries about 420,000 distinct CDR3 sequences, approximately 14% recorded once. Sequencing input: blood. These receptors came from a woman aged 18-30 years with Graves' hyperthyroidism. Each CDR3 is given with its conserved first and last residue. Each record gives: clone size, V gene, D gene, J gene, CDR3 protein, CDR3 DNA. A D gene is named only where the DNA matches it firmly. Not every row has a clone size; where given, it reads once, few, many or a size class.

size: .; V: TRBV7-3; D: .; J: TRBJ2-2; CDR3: CASSQNGGPGELFF; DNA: TGTGCCAGCAGCCAAAACGGAGGGCCGGGGGAGCTGTTTTTT
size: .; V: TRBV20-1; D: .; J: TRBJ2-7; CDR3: CSARLNPSYEQYF; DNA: TGCAGTGCCAGACTAAACCCCTCCTACGAGCAGTACTTC
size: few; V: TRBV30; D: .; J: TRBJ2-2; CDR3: CAWSGTGVAPNTGELFF; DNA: TGTGCCTGGAGTGGGACGGGGGTTGCCCCGAACACCGGGGAGCTGTTTTTT
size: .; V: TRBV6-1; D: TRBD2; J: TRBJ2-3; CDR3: CASRIGLAGVGGTDTQYF; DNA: TGTGCCAGCAGGATCGGACTAGCGGGAGTCGGGGGCACAGATACGCAGTATTTT
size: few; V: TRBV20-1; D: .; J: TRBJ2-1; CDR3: CSARDFSDSRSYNEQFF; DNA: TGCAGTGCTAGAGATTTTAGCGACAGCAGAAGTTACAATGAGCAGTTCTTC
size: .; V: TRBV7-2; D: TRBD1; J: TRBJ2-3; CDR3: CASSPTGGQGGTDTQYF; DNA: TGTGCCAGCAGCCCAACGGGGGGACAGGGGGGCACAGATACGCAGTATTTT
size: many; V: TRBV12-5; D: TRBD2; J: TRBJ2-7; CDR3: CASGRPSTSASSYEQYF; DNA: TGTGCTAGTGGCCGTCCATCAACTAGCGCGAGCTCCTACGAGCAGTACTTC
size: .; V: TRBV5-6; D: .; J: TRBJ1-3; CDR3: CASSLPVPGNTIYF; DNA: TGTGCCAGCAGCTTGCCAGTTCCAGGAAACACCATATATTTT
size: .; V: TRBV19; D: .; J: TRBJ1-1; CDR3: CATRAGPALKLNTEAFF; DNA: TGTGCCACAAGGGCGGGACCGGCTCTTAAGTTGAACACTGAAGCTTTCTTT
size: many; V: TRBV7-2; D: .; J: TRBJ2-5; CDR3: CASRLMGQETQYF; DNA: TGTGCCAGCAGATTGATGGGGCAAGAGACCCAGTACTTC
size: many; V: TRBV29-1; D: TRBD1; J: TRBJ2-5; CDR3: CSVLQGSETQYF; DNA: TGCAGCGTTTTACAGGGGAGTGAGACCCAGTACTTC
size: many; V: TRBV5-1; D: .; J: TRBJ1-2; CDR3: CASSLAPAGIDYGYTF; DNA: TGCGCCAGCAGCTTGGCCCCGGCAGGGATTGACTATGGCTACACCTTC
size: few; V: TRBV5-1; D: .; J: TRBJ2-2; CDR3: CASSLDSKNTGELFF; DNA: TGCGCCAGCAGCTTGGACAGCAAGAACACCGGGGAGCTGTTTTTT
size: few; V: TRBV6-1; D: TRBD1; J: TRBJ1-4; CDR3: CASSEGYDEGATNEKLFF; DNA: TGTGCCAGCAGTGAAGGGTACGACGAGGGGGCCACTAATGAAAAACTGTTTTTT
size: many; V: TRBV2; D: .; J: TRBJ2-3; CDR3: CASSDQGPGADTQYF; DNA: TGTGCCAGCAGTGACCAGGGGCCGGGGGCAGATACGCAGTATTTT
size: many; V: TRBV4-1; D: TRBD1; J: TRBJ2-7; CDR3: CASSQLRDRSYEQYF; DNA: TGCGCCAGCAGCCAACTGCGGGACAGGTCCTACGAGCAGTACTTC
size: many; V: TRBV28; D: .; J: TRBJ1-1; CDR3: CASSYGGNTGAFF; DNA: TGTGCCAGCTCTTACGGGGGGAACACTGGAGCTTTCTTT
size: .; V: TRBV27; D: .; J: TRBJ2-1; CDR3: CASSSSWNEQFF; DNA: TGTGCCAGCAGTTCTAGTTGGAATGAGCAGTTCTTC
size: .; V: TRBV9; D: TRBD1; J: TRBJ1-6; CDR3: CASSPTGEGTLHF; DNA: TGTGCCAGCAGCCCTACAGGGGAAGGGACCCTCCACTTT
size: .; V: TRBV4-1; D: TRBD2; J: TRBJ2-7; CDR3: CASSQVVGTSTYEQYF; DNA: TGCGCCAGCAGCCAAGTTGTCGGGACTAGCACCTACGAGCAGTACTTC
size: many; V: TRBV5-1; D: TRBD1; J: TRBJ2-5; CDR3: CASSEGTGGSETQYF; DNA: TGCGCCAGCAGCGAAGGGACAGGGGGATCGGAGACCCAGTACTTC
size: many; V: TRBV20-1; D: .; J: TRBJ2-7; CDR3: CSAPSHQRYEQYF; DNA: TGCAGTGCCCCGTCCCACCAACGGTACGAGCAGTACTTC
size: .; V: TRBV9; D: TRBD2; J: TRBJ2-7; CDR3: CASSVGTAGGGEQYF; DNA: TGTGCCAGCAGCGTAGGTACGGCGGGAGGGGGCGAGCAGTACTTC
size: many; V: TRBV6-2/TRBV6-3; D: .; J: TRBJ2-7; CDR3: CASSYSSGAYEQYF; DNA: TGTGCCAGCAGTTACTCGAGCGGTGCCTACGAGCAGTACTTC
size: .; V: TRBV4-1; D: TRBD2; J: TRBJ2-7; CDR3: CASSHAGAGGQEQYF; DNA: TGCGCCAGCAGCCATGCCGGGGCGGGAGGGCAGGAGCAGTACTTC
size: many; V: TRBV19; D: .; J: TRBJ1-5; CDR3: CASSIWGSNQPQHF; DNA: TGTGCCAGTAGTATTTGGGGGAGCAATCAGCCCCAGCATTTT
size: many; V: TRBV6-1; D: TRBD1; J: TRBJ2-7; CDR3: CASSRTGVAYEQYF; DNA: TGTGCCAGCAGTCGGACAGGGGTCGCCTACGAGCAGTACTTC
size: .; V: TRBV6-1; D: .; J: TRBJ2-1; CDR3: CASSPRLVYNEQFF; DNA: TGTGCCAGCAGTCCTCGACTAGTTTACAATGAGCAGTTCTTC
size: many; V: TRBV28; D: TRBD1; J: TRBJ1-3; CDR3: CASSLSGRTGGNTIYF; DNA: TGTGCCAGCAGTTTATCGGGCAGGACAGGCGGAAACACCATATATTTT
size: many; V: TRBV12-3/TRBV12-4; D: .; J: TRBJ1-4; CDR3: CASSLKGGTNEKLFF; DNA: TGTGCCAGCAGTTTAAAAGGGGGAACTAATGAAAAACTGTTTTTT
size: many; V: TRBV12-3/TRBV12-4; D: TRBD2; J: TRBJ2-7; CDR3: CASSSDGGRTSGPYEQYF; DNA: TGTGCCAGCAGTTCAGACGGGGGCAGGACTAGCGGCCCCTACGAGCAGTACTTC
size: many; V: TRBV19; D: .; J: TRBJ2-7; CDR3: CASRPRGAYEQYF; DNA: TGTGCCAGTAGGCCTCGAGGGGCCTACGAGCAGTACTTC
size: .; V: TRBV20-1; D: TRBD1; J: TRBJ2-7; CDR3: CSAYSQDRGLDEQYF; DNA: TGCAGTGCTTACAGCCAGGACAGGGGGCTCGACGAGCAGTACTTC
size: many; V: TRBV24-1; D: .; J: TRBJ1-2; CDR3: CATWDPNYGYTF; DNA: TGTGCCACCTGGGACCCAAACTATGGCTACACCTTC
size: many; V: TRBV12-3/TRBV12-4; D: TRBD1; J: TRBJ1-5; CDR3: CASRPGTENQPQHF; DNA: TGTGCCAGCAGACCCGGGACAGAGAATCAGCCCCAGCATTTT
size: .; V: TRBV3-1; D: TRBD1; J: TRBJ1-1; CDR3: CASSQVAGTGGTEAFF; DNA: TGTGCCAGCAGCCAAGTGGCCGGGACAGGGGGGACTGAAGCTTTCTTT
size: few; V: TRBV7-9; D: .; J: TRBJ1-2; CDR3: CASESGTGIMRDYGYTF; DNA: TGTGCCAGCGAGTCCGGGACCGGGATAATGAGGGACTATGGCTACACCTTC
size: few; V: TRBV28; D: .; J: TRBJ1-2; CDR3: CASRQGLTYGYTF; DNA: TGTGCCAGCAGACAGGGACTCACGTATGGCTACACCTTC
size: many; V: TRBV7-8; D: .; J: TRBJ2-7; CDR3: CASSSQTTKVDEQYF; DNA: TGTGCCAGCAGCTCCCAAACAACGAAGGTCGACGAGCAGTACTTC
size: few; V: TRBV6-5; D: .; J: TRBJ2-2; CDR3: CASSYYRPNTGELFF; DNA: TGTGCCAGCAGTTACTATCGGCCAAACACCGGGGAGCTGTTTTTT
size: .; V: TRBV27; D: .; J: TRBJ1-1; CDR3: CASSLPTLAPDTNRANTEAFF; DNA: TGTGCCAGCAGTTTACCCACTTTGGCTCCCGATACCAACAGGGCGAACACTGAAGCTTTCTTT
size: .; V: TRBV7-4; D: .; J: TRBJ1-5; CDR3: CASSSGHLSNQPQHF; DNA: TGTGCCAGCAGCTCGGGACATCTGAGCAATCAGCCCCAGCATTTT
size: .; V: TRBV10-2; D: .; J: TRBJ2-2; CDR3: CASSETQGTGELFF; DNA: TGCGCCAGCAGTGAGACACAGGGAACCGGGGAGCTGTTTTTT
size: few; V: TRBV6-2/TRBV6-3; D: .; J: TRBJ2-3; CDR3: CASSYTDRTTDTQYF; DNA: TGTGCCAGCAGTTATACGGACCGCACCACAGATACGCAGTATTTT
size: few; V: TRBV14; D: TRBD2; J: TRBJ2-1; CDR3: CASSQVLAGGLNEQFF; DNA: TGTGCCAGCAGCCAAGTGCTAGCGGGAGGGTTAAATGAGCAGTTCTTC
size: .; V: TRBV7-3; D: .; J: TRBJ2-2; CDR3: CASSLSPTGTPGGTGELFF; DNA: TGTGCCAGCAGCTTATCCCCCACGGGGACTCCCGGAGGCACCGGGGAGCTGTTTTTT
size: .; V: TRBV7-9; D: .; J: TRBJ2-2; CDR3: CASSFEGNTGELFF; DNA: TGTGCCAGCAGCTTCGAAGGGAACACCGGGGAGCTGTTTTTT
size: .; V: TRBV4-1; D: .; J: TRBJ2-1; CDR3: CASSQANLVAYNEQFF; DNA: TGCGCCAGCAGCCAAGCCAACCTTGTGGCCTACAATGAGCAGTTCTTC
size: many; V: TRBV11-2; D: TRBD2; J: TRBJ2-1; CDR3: CASSSSGRTGEQFF; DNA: TGTGCCAGCAGCTCGAGCGGGAGAACGGGTGAGCAGTTCTTC